This TCR beta chain is from a study of OX40 agonist ivuxolimab in advanced cancers. Study background: Each patient was given ivuxolimab into a vein every 2 weeks, at 0.01 to 10 mg/kg.

This table comes from immunoSEQ multiplex PCR, and its TCRdb copy is limited to in-frame clones, with some not included. The data contain 75,000 to 90,000 clones, roughly 85% of them singletons. The CDR3 extends over 14 amino acids. Points from the study as a whole: Antigens targeted by the expanded peripheral T cells were not determined. CD4+ T cells averaged fewer expanded clones than CD8+ T cells.

Regarding this clone: The antigen remains undetermined.

The material was CD4+ or CD8+ T cells sorted from blood, obtained in a trial of the OX40 agonist ivuxolimab. This TCR was recovered from an adult with an advanced solid tumor such as melanoma, head and neck, liver or kidney cancer. This chain connects TRBV21-1 to TRBJ1-2. TRBV21-1 is marked as a pseudogene. As DNA, the CDR3 is TGTGCCAGCAGCAAGGGGGGGCGAGGCTATGGCTACACCTTC. Encoded protein: CASSKGGRGYGYTF.